One sample yielded the 15 T cell receptor beta chains listed below, sequenced in a study of T cell changes during pregnancy in multiple sclerosis. Assay: immunoSEQ multiplex PCR; the TCRdb copy retains only in-frame clones and omits some. The sample yields approximately 31,000 clones, approximately 90% seen once. The sample here was CD8+ T cells from peripheral blood mononuclear cells, taken in the second trimester of pregnancy. These receptor sequences come from a female donor with multiple sclerosis, enrolled in a pregnancy study.

The chain carries TRBV30 and TRBJ2-3; 9 bases align to TRBD2. Germline CDR1 reads GTSNPN; CDR2 reads SVGIG (reference sequence). This CDR3 comprises 14 residues. Trimming cost V 4 bases and J 4 bases; bases outside gene matches: 6. In nucleotides, the CDR3 is TGTGCCTGGACTTTAGCGGGAGAATCAGATACGCAGTATTTT. It is translated as CAWTLAGESDTQYF.

The chain carries TRBV4-1 and TRBJ1-5; 7 positions match TRBD1. The CDR3 contains 16 residues. V lost 0 bases to trimming and J lost 4 bases; unmatched junction nucleotides: 6. The germline gives CDR1 MGHRA, CDR2 YSYEKL. CDR3 region: CASSQEPGQRNQPQHF. CDR3 in DNA: TGCGCCAGCAGCCAAGAGCCGGGACAGAGGAATCAGCCCCAGCATTTT.

The chain carries TRBV27 and TRBJ2-1, with 10 bases aligning to TRBD2. Germline-derived CDR1 and CDR2 are MNHEY and SMNVEV (reference sequence). J gave up 6 bases and V 2 bases, and 7 bases lay outside the gene matches. The CDR3 loop spans 16 amino acids. The CDR3 DNA sequence: TGTGCCAGCAGTTTAACCGGGACTAGCGCGAGCAATGAGCAGTTCTTC. Its protein product is CASSLTGTSASNEQFF.

This chain links TRBV28 with TRBJ2-5; a possible D gene is TRBD1 (6 bases). In germline, CDR1 is MDHEN, CDR2 SYDVKM. Trimming stripped 5 bases from V and 2 bases from J, with 18 bases between. The CDR3 contains 16 residues. The CDR3 coding sequence is TGTGCCAGCAGTCCGTCGATGACAGGTACACAAGAGACCCAGTACTTC. It yields the protein CASSPSMTGTQETQYF.

CDR3 nucleotide sequence: TGCGCCAGCAGCTTGTACCGGGACAGGGGTGAAGATACGCAGTATTTT. The encoded protein is CASSLYRDRGEDTQYF. V and J are TRBV5-1 and TRBJ2-3; 10 nucleotides match TRBD1. With 1 base clipped from V and 5 bases from J, the junction kept 7 bases outside the gene matches. This CDR3 is 16 amino acids long. Germline values: CDR1 SGHRS, CDR2 YFSETQ.

V usage is TRBV28 and J usage is TRBJ2-7, with D maybe TRBD2 (5 bases). Trimming took 6 bases from V and 3 from J, leaving 6 bases between them. The CDR3 length is 11 residues. In germline, CDR1 is MDHEN, CDR2 SYDVKM. CDR3 amino acids: CASRLDYEQYF. The DNA of the CDR3 is TGTGCCAGCAGACTAGACTACGAGCAGTACTTC.

In this sample, this clone turned up once. The chain joins TRBV5-1 to TRBJ2-7; tentatively, D is TRBD2 (5 bases). V was trimmed by 4 bases and J by 6 bases, leaving 11 bases between them. The CDR3 contains 12 residues. The V gene's germline CDR1 is SGHRS and CDR2 YFSETQ. DNA for the CDR3: TGCGCCAGCAGCGGAGGACGCCGCGAGCAGTACTTC. This sequence encodes CASSGGRREQYF.

The chain recombines TRBV7-8 with TRBJ2-7, with 10 positions matching TRBD1. Germline lookup yields CDR1 SGHVS and CDR2 FQNEAQ. The ends lost 2 bases at V and 3 bases at J; junction bases unmatched: 10. The length of the CDR3 is 17 residues. The CDR3 loop is CASSLFRDRGSGYEQYF. The DNA for the CDR3 is TGTGCCAGCAGCTTATTCCGGGACAGGGGTAGCGGCTACGAGCAGTACTTC.

The chain combines TRBV30 with TRBJ2-7; a weak D match, TRBD2 (5 bases). CDR1 and CDR2 from the germline V gene are GTSNPN and SVGIG (reference sequence). The CDR3 has 14 amino acids. Trimming removed 3 bases from V and 5 bases from J, with 17 bases in between. DNA of the CDR3: TGTGCCTGGAGCGATAGAAGGGAGATCAACGAGCAGTACTTC. It yields the protein CAWSDRREINEQYF. Supplemented by reference TRBV30 and TRBJ2-7, the full variable domain reads SQTIHQWPATLVQPVGSPLSLECTVEGTSNPNLYWYRQAAGRGLQLLFYSVGIGQISSEVPQNLSASRPQDRQFILSSKKLLLSDSGFYLCAWSDRREINEQYFGPGTRLTVT.

There are a few counts of this clone. This chain connects TRBV6-1 to TRBJ1-1, with TRBD1 matching over 7 bases. This CDR3 has 13 residues. Germline assignment: CDR1 MNHNS and CDR2 SASEGT. The V gene end was trimmed by 11 bases and the J gene end by 0 bases; junction bases not matched to a gene: 6. The CDR3 bases are TGTGCCCAGGGACAGTTACTGAACACTGAAGCTTTCTTT. It encodes CAQGQLLNTEAFF.

The chain recombines TRBV9 with TRBJ1-4; tentatively, D is TRBD1 (5 bases). CDR1 and CDR2 from the germline V gene are SGDLS and YYNGEE. V was clipped by 3 bases and J by 5 bases, with 11 bases between them. The CDR3 runs 14 residues. In nucleotides, the CDR3 is TGTGCCAGCAGCGATACAGGTTTCAATGAAAAACTGTTTTTT. Residues: CASSDTGFNEKLFF.

V and J are TRBV4-3 and TRBJ2-6; maybe TRBD1 (5 bases). With 0 bases removed from V and 0 bases from J, the gap between germline ends came to 6 bases. Germline CDR1 and CDR2: LGHNA and YSLEER. The CDR3 totals 16 residues. The CDR3 region has the DNA TGCGCCAGCAGCCAAGACAGGGCCTCTGGGGCCAACGTCCTGACTTTC. This gives the protein CASSQDRASGANVLTF.

The chain carries TRBV5-1 and TRBJ2-4, with 15 bases fitting TRBD2. This CDR3 comprises 21 residues. The V and J ends lost 0 bases and 0 bases, in that order; junction bases with no gene match: 10. Germline loops: CDR1 SGHRS, CDR2 YFSETQ. The CDR3 here is CASSLAPGLAGGPIAKNIQYF. Written as DNA, the CDR3 is TGCGCCAGCAGCTTGGCCCCGGGACTAGCGGGAGGCCCAATAGCCAAAAACATTCAGTACTTC.

This chain uses TRBV19 with TRBJ2-1; 9 positions agree with TRBD1. The germline gives CDR1 LNHDA, CDR2 SQIVND (reference sequence). The V gene end was trimmed by 3 bases and the J gene end by 8 bases; junction bases not matched to a gene: 5. The CDR3 runs to 14 residues. Here the CDR3 DNA reads TGTGCCAGTAGTATCGGGACAGGGTCCGATGAGCAGTTCTTC. This encodes CASSIGTGSDEQFF. The variable domain in full, completed from reference TRBV19 and TRBJ2-1, reads DGGITQSPKYLFRKEGQNVTLSCEQNLNHDAMYWYRQDPGQGLRLIYYSQIVNDFQKGDIAEGYSVSREKKESFPLTVTSAQKNPTAFYLCASSIGTGSDEQFFGPGTRLTVL.

The V and J genes are TRBV27 and TRBJ2-5, with 7 bases fitting TRBD2. The germline V gene encodes CDR1 MNHEY and CDR2 SMNVEV (reference sequence). There are 15 residues in the CDR3. The junction had 4 bases not matched to a gene; V was cut back by 1 base and J by 2 bases. CDR3 in amino acids: CASSLWGGRQETQYF. CDR3 nucleotide sequence: TGTGCCAGCAGTTTATGGGGCGGGAGACAAGAGACCCAGTACTTC.